One and the same sample provided the 18 T cell receptor beta chains below, sequenced in a study of graft-versus-host responses after intestinal transplantation. Produced via immunoSEQ multiplex PCR; TCRdb's table is partial and in-frame only. The profile shows 5,000 to 7,500 clones, about 83% of them singletons. Graft specimens yielded both intraepithelial and lamina propria lymphocytes. This specimen consisted of ileum tissue, obtained just under 310 days after intestinal transplant. All receptors derive from a human patient who received an intestinal transplant, so some T cells may come from the graft donor.

The V gene is TRBV6-6, the J gene TRBJ2-7; 7 positions match TRBD1. Germline lookup yields CDR1 MNHNY and CDR2 SVGAGI (reference sequence). The CDR3 extends over 15 amino acids. V trimming: 4 bases; J trimming: 2 bases; junction bases outside the gene matches: 8. CDR3 sequence: CASSLRARGTYEQYF. The CDR3 DNA reads as TGTGCCAGCAGTTTGAGGGCCAGGGGGACCTACGAGCAGTACTTC.

This clone is large in the sample. The CDR3 spells CASGLLAGGYEQYF. In nucleotides, the CDR3 is TGTGCTAGTGGTTTACTAGCGGGGGGGTACGAGCAGTACTTC. V and J are TRBV12-5 and TRBJ2-7; 13 nucleotides line up with TRBD2. CDR1 and CDR2 from the germline V gene are LGHNT and FRNRAP. Losses at the gene ends were 3 bases for V and 4 bases for J; bases not matched to a gene: 0. The CDR3 is 14 amino acids.

The V and J genes are TRBV29-1 and TRBJ2-5; 13 positions agree with TRBD2. Trimming took 3 bases from V and 3 from J; bases not matched to a gene: 7. This CDR3 is built from 16 residues. Per the germline V gene, CDR1 is SQVTM and CDR2 is ANQGSEA. CDR3 amino acids: CSVESAGTSGEETQYF. CDR3 bases: TGCAGCGTTGAGAGCGCAGGGACTAGCGGGGAAGAGACCCAGTACTTC.

V and J are TRBV30 and TRBJ2-3; D is unclear. The CDR3 is made up of 13 amino acids. Germline V CDR1 and CDR2: GTSNPN, SVGIG (reference sequence). Trimming stripped 1 base from V and 2 bases from J, with 7 bases between. The CDR3 sequence: CAWSGAFTDTQYF. CDR3 in DNA: TGTGCCTGGAGTGGGGCTTTCACAGATACGCAGTATTTT.

This clone appeared once. The chain recombines TRBV7-9 with TRBJ2-5, with TRBD2 matching over 7 bases. V trimming: 5 bases; J trimming: 4 bases; junction bases outside the gene matches: 4. CDR1 and CDR2 (germline): SEHNR, FQNEAQ (reference sequence). There are 13 residues in the CDR3. The CDR3 DNA reads TGTGCCAGCAGCCCCTGGGGGGGAGAGACCCAGTACTTC. Amino acids: CASSPWGGETQYF. The full variable domain, its missing parts supplied by reference TRBV7-9 and TRBJ2-5, is DTGVSQNPRHKITKRGQNVTFRCDPISEHNRLYWYRQTLGQGPEFLTYFQNEAQLEKSRLLSDRFSAERPKGSFSTLEIQRTEQGDSAMYLCASSPWGGETQYFGPGTRLLVL.

This clone was found once. The chain has TRBV6-5 and TRBJ2-1, with 12 bases that match TRBD2. V shed 4 bases and J 7 bases; nucleotides not matched to a gene: 8. CDR1 MNHEY and CDR2 SVGAGI come from the germline V gene. The CDR3 has 16 residues. The CDR3 loop is CASSSRLAGVLNEQFF. In DNA, the CDR3 is TGTGCCAGCAGTTCCCGACTAGCGGGAGTGCTGAATGAGCAGTTCTTC.

The rearrangement links TRBV4-1 to TRBJ1-1; D not resolved. CDR1 is MGHRA, CDR2 YSYEKL, per germline. V was trimmed by 2 bases and J by 8 bases, leaving 9 bases between them. The CDR3 consists of 12 residues. CDR3 bases: TGCGCCAGCAGCCAAAAAATAGGGGAAGCTTTCTTT. The encoded protein is CASSQKIGEAFF.

This chain connects TRBV5-1 to TRBJ1-1; possibly TRBD1 for D (6 bases). Germline loops: CDR1 SGHRS, CDR2 YFSETQ. Trimming cost V 5 bases and J 0 bases, with 11 bases left between them. The CDR3 contains 14 residues. The CDR3 DNA reads TGCGCCAGCAGGATCGGGGGCATGAACACTGAAGCTTTCTTT. Encoded protein: CASRIGGMNTEAFF.

The chain combines TRBV6-1 with TRBJ2-1; TRBD1 is a possible D gene (7 bases). V gave up 0 bases and J gave up 5 bases, with 14 bases separating them. Germline loops: CDR1 MNHNS, CDR2 SASEGT. The CDR3 loop spans 16 amino acids. The CDR3 reads CASSEAPEGAHNEQFF. CDR3 coding DNA: TGTGCCAGCAGTGAAGCCCCGGAGGGGGCCCACAATGAGCAGTTCTTC.

V and J are TRBV10-2 and TRBJ1-1; 7 positions agree with TRBD1. This CDR3 comprises 14 residues. Germline assignment: CDR1 WSHSY and CDR2 SAAADI. Trimming cost V 3 bases and J 3 bases; bases outside gene matches: 4. CDR3 sequence: CASSDRGRDTEAFF. The CDR3 DNA sequence: TGCGCCAGCAGTGACAGGGGGAGGGACACTGAAGCTTTCTTT.

The V gene is TRBV6-1, the J gene TRBJ1-1; D perhaps matches TRBD1 (6 bases). CDR1 and CDR2 (germline): MNHNS, SASEGT. The length of the CDR3 is 12 residues. The V end lost 8 bases, the J end lost 8 bases, and 15 bases lay between the germline ends. The CDR3 sequence is CASQGGHPEAFF. The CDR3 DNA reads as TGTGCCAGCCAAGGGGGTCACCCCGAAGCTTTCTTT.

This chain uses TRBV7-4 with TRBJ2-3; no firm D call. The CDR3 runs 14 residues. Per germline, CDR1 SGHVT and CDR2 SQSDAQ. Trimming removed 7 bases at V and 0 bases at J, with 11 bases between. The CDR3 loop reads CASIRSSSTDTQYF. The CDR3 DNA is TGTGCCAGCATTCGGTCGTCTAGCACAGATACGCAGTATTTT.

The V call is TRBV7-9, the J call TRBJ1-1, with D perhaps TRBD1 (5 bases). The CDR3 runs 15 residues. The germline gives CDR1 SEHNR, CDR2 FQNEAQ (reference sequence). Between the trimmed V and J ends, which lost 7 bases and 0 bases, there was a span of 15 bases. The CDR3: CASTPPGPMNTEAFF. The CDR3 nucleotides are TGTGCCAGCACCCCTCCGGGGCCAATGAACACTGAAGCTTTCTTT.

The chain links TRBV28 to TRBJ1-6, with 10 nucleotides matching TRBD1. The CDR3 extends over 14 amino acids. The V gene's germline CDR1 is MDHEN and CDR2 SYDVKM. V shed 9 bases, J shed 9 bases, and the junction held 8 bases outside the gene matches. The DNA for the CDR3 is TGTGCCAGTCGACAGGGGGCGAGCGGTTCACCCCTCCACTTT. This encodes CASRQGASGSPLHF.

The chain carries TRBV5-1 and TRBJ1-1; D uncertain. Germline V gives CDR1 SGHRS, CDR2 YFSETQ. The CDR3 is 17 amino acids. Between the trimmed V and J ends, which lost 2 bases and 0 bases, there was a span of 17 bases. The CDR3 bases are TGCGCCAGCAGCTTTGGCAGGTGGTGGGTCATGAACACTGAAGCTTTCTTT. Its translation: CASSFGRWWVMNTEAFF.

CDR3 in amino acids: CASSELAGGYNEQFF. CDR3 sequence (DNA): TGTGCCAGCAGTGAACTAGCGGGGGGGTACAATGAGCAGTTCTTC. The V gene is TRBV6-1, the J gene TRBJ2-1, with 12 bases matching TRBD2. Trimming removed 2 bases from V and 4 bases from J; junction bases left unmatched: 0. The germline CDR1 and CDR2 sequences are MNHNS and SASEGT. The length of the CDR3 is 15 residues.

The chain uses TRBV2 and TRBJ2-3, with a weak D call TRBD2 (6 bases). Germline values: CDR1 SNHLY, CDR2 FYNNEI. With 4 bases removed from V and 4 bases from J, the gap between germline ends came to 12 bases. This CDR3 region has 14 residues. This CDR3 is CASSGRRDSDTQYF. The CDR3 nucleotides read TGTGCCAGCAGTGGACGGAGGGACTCAGATACGCAGTATTTT.

V and J are TRBV25-1 and TRBJ1-2, with D possibly TRBD1 on 5 matching bases. V was clipped by 1 base and J by 0 bases, with 6 bases between them. The CDR3 runs to 14 residues. Germline V lookup: CDR1 MGHDK, CDR2 SYGVNS. This CDR3 reads CASSEWGANYGYTF. CDR3 DNA: TGTGCCAGCAGTGAATGGGGGGCTAACTATGGCTACACCTTC.